This T cell receptor (beta chain) was obtained from a study of blood T cells in healthy people across ages. J was trimmed by 11 bases and V by 3 bases; bases with no gene match: 16. The CDR3 is made up of 16 amino acids. Germline-derived CDR1 and CDR2 are KGHSH and LQKENI. This clonotype has a handful of counts. Russia was home to the donors, healthy Caucasian individuals aged roughly 6 to 100. Donors gave roughly 9.1 milliliters of peripheral blood apiece. A J-beta primer mix and a sample-barcoded 5' primer were used in a second PCR of roughly 6 to 12 cycles. Tagging of each cDNA molecule was performed by a template-switch adaptor with 12 random nucleotides. Each CDR3 protein is one row after TCRdb ran MiXCR on the 5' RACE reads. The top ten hold roughly 20% of the sample, which has hundreds of thousands of distinct CDR3 sequences, less than 60% seen once.

The sample taken for sequencing was blood. This receptor was taken from a man older than 75 in good health. The J gene is TRBJ2-5, the V gene TRBV18; 9 bases line up with TRBD2. CDR3 in DNA: TGTGCCAGCTCACCTCTCGGCGGGAGGGCCTCCGGTGAGCAGTACTTC. This encodes CASSPLGGRASGEQYF.